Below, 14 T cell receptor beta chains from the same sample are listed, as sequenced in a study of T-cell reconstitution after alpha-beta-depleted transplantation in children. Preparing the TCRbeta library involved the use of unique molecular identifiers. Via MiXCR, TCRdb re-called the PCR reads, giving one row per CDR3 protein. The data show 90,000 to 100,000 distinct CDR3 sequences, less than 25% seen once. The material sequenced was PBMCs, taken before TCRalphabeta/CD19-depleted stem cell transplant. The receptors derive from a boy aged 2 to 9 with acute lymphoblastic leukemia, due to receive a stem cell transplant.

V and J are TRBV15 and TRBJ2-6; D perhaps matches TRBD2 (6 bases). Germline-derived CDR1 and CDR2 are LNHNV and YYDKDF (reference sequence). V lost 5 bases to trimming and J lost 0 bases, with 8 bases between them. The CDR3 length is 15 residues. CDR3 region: CATSGGDSGANVLTF. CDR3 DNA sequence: TGTGCCACCAGCGGAGGGGACTCTGGGGCCAACGTCCTGACTTTC. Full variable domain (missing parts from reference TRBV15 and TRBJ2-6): DAMVIQNPRYQVTQFGKPVTLSCSQTLNHNVMYWYQQKSSQAPKLLFHYYDKDFNNEADTPDNFQSRRPNTSFCFLDIRSPGLGDTAMYLCATSGGDSGANVLTFGAGSRLTVL.

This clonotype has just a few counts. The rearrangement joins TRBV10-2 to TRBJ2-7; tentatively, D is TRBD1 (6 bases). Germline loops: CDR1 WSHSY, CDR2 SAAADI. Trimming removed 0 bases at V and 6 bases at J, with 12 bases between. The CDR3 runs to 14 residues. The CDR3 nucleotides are TGCGCCAGCAGTGAGTCGATTAGCAGGGGCGAGCAGTACTTC. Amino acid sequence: CASSESISRGEQYF.

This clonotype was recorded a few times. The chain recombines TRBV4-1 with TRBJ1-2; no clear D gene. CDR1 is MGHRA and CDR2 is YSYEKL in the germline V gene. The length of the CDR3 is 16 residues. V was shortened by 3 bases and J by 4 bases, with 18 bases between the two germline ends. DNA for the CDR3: TGCGCCAGCAGCCATTATACCAGGCCCACGGGCTATGGCTACACCTTC. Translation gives CASSHYTRPTGYGYTF.

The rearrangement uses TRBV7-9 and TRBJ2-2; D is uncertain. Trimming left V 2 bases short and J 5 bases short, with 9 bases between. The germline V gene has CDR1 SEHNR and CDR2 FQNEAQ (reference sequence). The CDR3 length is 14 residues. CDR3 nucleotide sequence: TGTGCCAGCAGCTTACTCGCCGCGACCGGGGAGCTGTTTTTT. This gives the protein CASSLLAATGELFF.

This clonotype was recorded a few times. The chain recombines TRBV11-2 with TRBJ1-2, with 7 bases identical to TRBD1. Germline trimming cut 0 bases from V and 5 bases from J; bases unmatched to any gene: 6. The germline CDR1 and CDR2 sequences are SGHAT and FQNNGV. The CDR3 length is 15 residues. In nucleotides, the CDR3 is TGTGCCAGCAGCTTAGATTCGGGACAGACGTATGGCTACACCTTC. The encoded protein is CASSLDSGQTYGYTF.

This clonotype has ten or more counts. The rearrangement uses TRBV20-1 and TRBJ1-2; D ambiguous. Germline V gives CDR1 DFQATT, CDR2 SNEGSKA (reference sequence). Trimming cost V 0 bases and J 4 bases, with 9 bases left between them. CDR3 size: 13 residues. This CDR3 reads CSAREGGIYGYTF. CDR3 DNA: TGCAGTGCTAGAGAGGGTGGGATCTATGGCTACACCTTC.

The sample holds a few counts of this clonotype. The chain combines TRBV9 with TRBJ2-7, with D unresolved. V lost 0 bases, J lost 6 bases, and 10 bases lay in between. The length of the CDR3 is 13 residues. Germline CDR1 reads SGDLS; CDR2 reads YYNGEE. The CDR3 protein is CASSVGGQTEQYF. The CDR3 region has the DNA TGTGCCAGCAGCGTAGGTGGGCAAACCGAGCAGTACTTC.

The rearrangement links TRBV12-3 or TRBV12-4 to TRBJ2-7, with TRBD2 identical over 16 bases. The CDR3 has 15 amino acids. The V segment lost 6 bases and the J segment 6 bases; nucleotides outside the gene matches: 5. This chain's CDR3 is CASSGTSGRAPEQYF. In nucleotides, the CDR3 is TGTGCCAGCAGCGGGACTAGCGGGAGGGCCCCCGAGCAGTACTTC.

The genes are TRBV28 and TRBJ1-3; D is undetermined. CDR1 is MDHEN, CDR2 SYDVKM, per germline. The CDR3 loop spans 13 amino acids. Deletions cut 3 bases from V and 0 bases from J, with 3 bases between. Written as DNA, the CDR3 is TGTGCCAGCAGTTTTTTCTCTGGAAACACCATATATTTT. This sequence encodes CASSFFSGNTIYF. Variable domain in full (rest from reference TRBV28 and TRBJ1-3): DVKVTQSSRYLVKRTGEKVFLECVQDMDHENMFWYRQDPGLGLRLIYFSYDVKMKEKGDIPEGYSVSREKKERFSLILESASTNQTSMYLCASSFFSGNTIYFGEGSWLTVV.

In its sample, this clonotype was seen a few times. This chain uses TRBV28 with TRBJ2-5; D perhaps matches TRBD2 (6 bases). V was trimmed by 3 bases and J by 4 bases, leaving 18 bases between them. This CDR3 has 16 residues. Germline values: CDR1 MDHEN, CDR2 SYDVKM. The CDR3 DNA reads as TGTGCCAGCAGTTTCCCCAGCGGAGGGGCTTTAGAGACCCAGTACTTC. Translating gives CASSFPSGGALETQYF.

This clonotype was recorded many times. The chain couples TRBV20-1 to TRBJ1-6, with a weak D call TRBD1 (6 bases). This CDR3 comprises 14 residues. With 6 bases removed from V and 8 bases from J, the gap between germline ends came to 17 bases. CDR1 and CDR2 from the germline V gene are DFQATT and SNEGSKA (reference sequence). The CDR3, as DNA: TGCAGTGCCCTAACAGGGCGTAACGATTCACCCCTCCACTTT. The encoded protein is CSALTGRNDSPLHF.

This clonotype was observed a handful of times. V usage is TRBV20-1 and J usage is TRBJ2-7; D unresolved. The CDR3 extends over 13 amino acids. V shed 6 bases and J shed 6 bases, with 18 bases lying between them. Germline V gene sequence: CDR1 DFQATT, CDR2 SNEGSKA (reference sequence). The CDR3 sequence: CSAHGPGAGEQYF. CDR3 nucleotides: TGCAGTGCCCACGGACCCGGCGCAGGCGAGCAGTACTTC.

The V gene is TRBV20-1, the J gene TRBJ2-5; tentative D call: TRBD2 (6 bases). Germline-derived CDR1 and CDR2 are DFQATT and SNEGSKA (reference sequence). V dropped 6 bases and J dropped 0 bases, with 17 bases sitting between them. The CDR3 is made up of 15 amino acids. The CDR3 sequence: CSAYQPLANQETQYF. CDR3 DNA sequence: TGCAGTGCGTATCAACCTCTAGCGAACCAAGAGACCCAGTACTTC.

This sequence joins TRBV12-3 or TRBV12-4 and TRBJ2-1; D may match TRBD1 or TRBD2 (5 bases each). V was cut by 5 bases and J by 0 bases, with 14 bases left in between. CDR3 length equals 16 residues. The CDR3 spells CASSPRVGGSYNEQFF. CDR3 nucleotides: TGTGCCAGCAGTCCCCGCGTTGGGGGCTCCTACAATGAGCAGTTCTTC.